The present T cell receptor (beta chain) was sequenced within a study of vaccination effects on CD4 cells after COVID-19. On the study more broadly: The second dose preceded post-vaccine samples by a median of 72 days.

Before sequencing took place, the ViraFEST assay used viral peptide pools to expand antigen-specific CD4+ T cells. Investigators separated out CD4+ T cells once around 11 days of culture had passed. Two-dose BNT162b2 or mRNA-1273 vaccination was given to participants. None of these healthy vaccinees had been infected with SARS-CoV-2 before vaccination. Wells each received 2 million or so PBMC, cultured with approximately 9.7 IU/ml IL-2 and about 9 ug/ml peptides. Concerning this clone: As yet, its antigen is unknown.

Profiled with immunoSEQ multiplex PCR; TCRdb holds only in-frame clones, not every one. Counted here are over 80,000 clones, 60% to 85% occurring once; the ten biggest clones make up more than 0.85%. The CDR3 is 18 amino acids. The germline CDR1 and CDR2 sequences are SGDLS and YYNGEE. V was shortened by 4 bases and J by 4 bases, with 26 bases between the two germline ends. The TCR comes from a human donor who received a COVID-19 vaccine. The rearrangement links TRBV9 to TRBJ2-5; TRBD1 or TRBD2 may be the D gene (6 bases each). The sample in question was CD4+ T cells from PBMCs cultured with HCoV-OC43 spike peptides, obtained after COVID-19 vaccination. Specified subset: HCoV-OC43 spike overlapping peptide pool stimulation. The CDR3 nucleotides read TGTGCCAGCAGCTATCGAGGGGGGACCCGGGACTTTCCAGAGACCCAGTACTTC. Protein: CASSYRGGTRDFPETQYF.